Following are 26 T cell receptor beta chains from one sample sequenced in a study of CD8 T cells in Susac syndrome. It was with random hexamers that about 0.45 to 1 ug RNA was reverse transcribed. Via MiXCR, TCRdb re-called the immunoSEQ multiplex PCR reads, giving one row per CDR3 protein. The sample includes about 190,000 distinct CDR3 sequences, approximately 95% seen only once; the top ten take about 0.17%. The sequencing sample was made of CD8+ T cells from PBMCs. The source is a human donor with Susac syndrome.

J is TRBJ2-5 and V is TRBV18; D is ambiguous. This CDR3 has 12 amino acids. V was trimmed by 1 base and J by 3 bases, leaving 3 bases between them. CDR1 and CDR2 (germline): KGHSH, LQKENI. This CDR3 is CASSPLKETQYF. The CDR3 DNA reads as TGTGCCAGCTCACCACTGAAAGAGACCCAGTACTTC.

The rearrangement uses TRBV11-2 and TRBJ2-3, with a tentative D call TRBD2 (6 bases). The ends were cut back, 6 bases at V and 6 bases at J, with 19 bases in the middle. Germline-derived CDR1 and CDR2 are SGHAT and FQNNGV. The CDR3 is 15 residues long. The CDR3 DNA reads TGTGCCAGCAGTCTCACTAGCCAGCCCTGGGATACGCAGTATTTT. This gives the protein CASSLTSQPWDTQYF. Full variable domain (remainder filled in from reference TRBV11-2 and TRBJ2-3): EAGVAQSPRYKIIEKRQSVAFWCNPISGHATLYWYQQILGQGPKLLIQFQNNGVVDDSQLPKDRFSAERLKGVDSTLKIQPAKLEDSAVYLCASSLTSQPWDTQYFGPGTRLTVL.

The table lists this clonotype with a count of one. The genes are TRBV25-1 and TRBJ1-2, with a possible D match to TRBD1 (6 bases). The V end was cut by 6 bases, the J end by 6 bases, with 14 bases between. This CDR3 is built from 13 residues. Per germline, CDR1 MGHDK and CDR2 SYGVNS. CDR3 sequence: CASRGAGEHGYTF. The DNA for the CDR3 is TGTGCCAGCAGGGGGGCGGGGGAACATGGCTACACCTTC.

This chain uses TRBV7-9 with TRBJ1-2; D not certain. V lost 2 bases, J lost 5 bases, and 9 bases lay in between. The germline V gene has CDR1 SEHNR and CDR2 FQNEAQ (reference sequence). The CDR3 is 13 amino acids. CDR3 loop: CASSLMLGYGYTF. CDR3 in DNA: TGTGCCAGCAGCTTAATGTTGGGTTATGGCTACACCTTC.

V and J are TRBV24-1 and TRBJ2-1, with D tentatively TRBD1 or TRBD2 (9 bases each). Trimming cost V 3 bases and J 2 bases, with 25 bases left between them. Germline V gives CDR1 KGHDR, CDR2 SFDVKD. The CDR3 spans 20 residues. The CDR3, as DNA: TGTGCCACCAGTGATCCCGACAGGGGGAGTAGCGGGAGAGCCTACAATGAGCAGTTCTTC. This encodes CATSDPDRGSSGRAYNEQFF.

V is TRBV7-8 and J is TRBJ1-5; D uncertain. Germline CDR1 SGHVS, CDR2 FQNEAQ. With 1 base removed from V and 4 bases from J, the gap between germline ends came to 8 bases. This CDR3 is 14 amino acids long. CDR3 sequence reads: CASSLEVGNQPQHF. The DNA for the CDR3 is TGTGCCAGCAGCTTAGAAGTGGGTAATCAGCCCCAGCATTTT.

This CDR3 is CASSSAATDTQYF. CDR3 in DNA: TGTGCCAGCAGCTCCGCAGCCACAGATACGCAGTATTTT. V usage is TRBV7-3 and J usage is TRBJ2-3; D call uncertain. The CDR3 extends over 13 amino acids. Germline V gene data show CDR1 as SGHTA and CDR2 as FQGTGA. V lost 4 bases, J lost 2 bases, and 7 bases lay in between.

The chain links TRBV29-1 to TRBJ1-1; weak D call: TRBD1 (5 bases). The CDR3 spans 13 residues. Per germline, CDR1 SQVTM and CDR2 ANQGSEA. The V gene lost 0 bases and the J gene lost 5 bases, with 10 bases spanning the gap. DNA of the CDR3: TGCAGCGTTGAAGACAGGGAGTGGACTGAAGCTTTCTTT. It encodes CSVEDREWTEAFF.

The V gene is TRBV5-1, the J gene TRBJ2-7, with D possibly matching TRBD2 (5 bases). There are 17 residues in the CDR3. The germline V and J ends were trimmed by 0 bases and 3 bases, with 19 bases remaining between them. The germline gives CDR1 SGHRS, CDR2 YFSETQ. Here the CDR3 reads CASSLAGPGNWNYEQYF. The CDR3 DNA sequence: TGCGCCAGCAGCTTGGCAGGCCCCGGGAATTGGAACTACGAGCAGTACTTC.

The chain recombines TRBV30 with TRBJ1-5; no clear D. V was cut by 2 bases and J by 2 bases, with 7 bases left in between. Germline loops: CDR1 GTSNPN, CDR2 SVGIG (reference sequence). There are 13 residues in the CDR3. The CDR3 DNA follows: TGTGCCTGGAGTCCCGGCGGCAATCAGCCCCAGCATTTT. This translates into CAWSPGGNQPQHF. Together with reference TRBV30 and TRBJ1-5, the CDR3 gives the full variable domain: SQTIHQWPATLVQPVGSPLSLECTVEGTSNPNLYWYRQAAGRGLQLLFYSVGIGQISSEVPQNLSASRPQDRQFILSSKKLLLSDSGFYLCAWSPGGNQPQHFGDGTRLSIL.

The rearrangement links TRBV27 to TRBJ1-5; the match to TRBD1 covers 12 bases. The germline V gene encodes CDR1 MNHEY and CDR2 SMNVEV (reference sequence). V shed 4 bases, J shed 3 bases, and the junction held 1 base outside the gene matches. The CDR3 covers 15 residues. The CDR3 DNA reads as TGTGCCAGCAGTTCGGGACAGGGGGCCAATCAGCCCCAGCATTTT. It yields the protein CASSSGQGANQPQHF.

The chain couples TRBV5-5 to TRBJ1-5; D possibly corresponds to TRBD1 (6 bases). Germline V gene lookup returns CDR1 SGHKS and CDR2 YYEKEE (reference sequence). Trimming took off 2 bases at V and 7 bases at J, with 13 bases between the two ends. The CDR3 is 14 amino acids. The DNA for the CDR3 is TGTGCCAGCAGCTTTACCGGGGGCGGGCAGCCCCAGCATTTT. Protein: CASSFTGGGQPQHF.

V usage is TRBV27 and J usage is TRBJ1-1, with a tentative D call TRBD1 (5 bases). This CDR3 contains 13 residues. Germline assignment: CDR1 MNHEY and CDR2 SMNVEV (reference sequence). Trimming pared 2 bases from V and 4 bases from J, leaving 8 bases between. This chain's CDR3 is CASSLGGFTEAFF. The CDR3 region has the DNA TGTGCCAGCAGTTTAGGGGGGTTCACTGAAGCTTTCTTT.

The chain combines TRBV14 with TRBJ1-1, with D unclear. Germline loops: CDR1 SGHDN, CDR2 FVKESK. V was cut by 1 base and J by 5 bases, with 11 bases left in between. This CDR3 comprises 14 residues. The DNA for the CDR3 is TGTGCCAGCAGCCAAGTAAGGGTGGGGACTGAAGCTTTCTTT. This translates into CASSQVRVGTEAFF.

In its sample, this clonotype was seen once. The chain recombines TRBV9 with TRBJ1-6; D gene uncertain. This CDR3 has 13 residues. Germline lookup yields CDR1 SGDLS and CDR2 YYNGEE. V was clipped by 0 bases and J by 10 bases, with 8 bases between them. The CDR3 sequence is CASSVDSESPLHF. DNA of the CDR3: TGTGCCAGCAGCGTAGATTCGGAATCACCCCTCCACTTT.

This chain connects TRBV5-1 to TRBJ1-2; TRBD1 matches at 9 bases. The CDR3 runs 16 residues. Germline CDR1 reads SGHRS; CDR2 reads YFSETQ. The V gene end was trimmed by 4 bases and the J gene end by 8 bases; junction bases not matched to a gene: 15. DNA for the CDR3: TGCGCCAGCAGCCCCGGTCCCGGGACAGGGAACGGAGGCTACACCTTC. Its protein is CASSPGPGTGNGGYTF.

CDR3 residues: CASSPTDSAAGYTF. In DNA, the CDR3 is TGTGCCAGCAGCCCTACGGACAGTGCGGCTGGCTACACCTTC. This chain joins TRBV5-6 and TRBJ1-2; tentative D call: TRBD1 (6 bases). This CDR3 region has 14 residues. V was pared by 4 bases and J by 7 bases, with 17 bases between. Germline CDR1 reads SGHDT; CDR2 reads YYEEEE.

The gene calls are TRBV12-3 or TRBV12-4 and TRBJ1-5; D is uncertain. V was pared by 3 bases and J by 4 bases, with 10 bases between. The CDR3 is made up of 14 amino acids. CDR3 in DNA: TGTGCCAGCAGTTTGGGAGGTCCAAATCAGCCCCAGCATTTT. Its translation: CASSLGGPNQPQHF.

The rearrangement joins TRBV10-3 to TRBJ1-5; 10 bases align to TRBD1. V dropped 10 bases and J dropped 5; count of bases not matched to a gene: 8. Germline lookup yields CDR1 ENHRY and CDR2 SYGVKD. This CDR3 comprises 14 residues. CDR3 sequence (DNA): TGTGCCACGACAGGGGGCAGTGAGTATCAGCCCCAGCATTTT. Its translation: CATTGGSEYQPQHF.

The chain carries TRBV2 and TRBJ1-5; 7 bases match TRBD1. With 3 bases clipped from V and 3 bases from J, the junction kept 2 bases outside the gene matches. The CDR3 consists of 14 residues. Germline V lookup: CDR1 SNHLY, CDR2 FYNNEI. The CDR3 loop is CASSEGQINQPQHF. The CDR3 DNA reads TGTGCCAGCAGTGAGGGACAGATCAATCAGCCCCAGCATTTT.

The V and J genes are TRBV11-2 and TRBJ2-7, with D perhaps matching TRBD1 or TRBD2 (6 bases each). CDR3 length: 17 residues. Trimming took 3 bases from V and 3 from J, leaving 21 bases between them. Per germline, CDR1 SGHAT and CDR2 FQNNGV. CDR3 in DNA: TGTGCCAGCAGCTTTCCCGCAGGGGCGACTAGAGACTACGAGCAGTACTTC. It codes for CASSFPAGATRDYEQYF.

This chain connects TRBV9 to TRBJ2-1; 13 positions agree with TRBD2. Germline CDR1 is SGDLS and CDR2 is YYNGEE. The V and J ends lost 1 base and 6 bases, in that order; junction bases with no gene match: 1. The length of the CDR3 is 15 residues. CDR3 DNA: TGTGCCAGCAGCGTAACTAGCGGGAGGGGCAATGAGCAGTTCTTC. Encoded protein: CASSVTSGRGNEQFF.

The chain is built from TRBV27 and TRBJ1-2, with D possibly TRBD1 on 5 matching bases. Germline V gene sequence: CDR1 MNHEY, CDR2 SMNVEV (reference sequence). Between the trimmed V and J ends, which lost 6 bases and 4 bases, there was a span of 15 bases. The CDR3 spans 14 residues. DNA for the CDR3: TGTGCCAGCAGCACAGGCAGGCACCCCTATGGCTACACCTTC. This encodes CASSTGRHPYGYTF.

The CDR3 DNA follows: TGTGCCAGCAGTCGCCTTGAGACAGGGGGGGCAGATACGCAGTATTTT. This encodes CASSRLETGGADTQYF. The chain recombines TRBV6-2 or TRBV6-3 with TRBJ2-3, with 9 bases aligning to TRBD1. Germline loops: CDR1 MNHEY, CDR2 SVGEGT. This CDR3 comprises 16 residues. V shed 5 bases, J shed 4 bases, and the junction held 10 bases outside the gene matches.

This chain connects TRBV9 to TRBJ2-7; either TRBD1 or TRBD2 may fit D (5 bases each). The CDR3 runs 14 residues. Trimming pared 4 bases from V and 5 bases from J, leaving 16 bases between. Germline V lookup: CDR1 SGDLS, CDR2 YYNGEE. CDR3 DNA: TGTGCCAGCAGCCCTTGGGACCCTCCGGACGAGCAGTACTTC. Translating gives CASSPWDPPDEQYF.

The chain uses TRBV6-5 and TRBJ2-3, with 10 bases aligning to TRBD2. The CDR3 spans 15 residues. Germline trimming cut 5 bases from V and 3 bases from J; bases unmatched to any gene: 5. Germline loops: CDR1 MNHEY, CDR2 SVGAGI. This CDR3 is CASSKLAGSTDTQYF. The CDR3 nucleotides are TGTGCCAGCAGTAAACTAGCGGGGAGTACAGATACGCAGTATTTT.